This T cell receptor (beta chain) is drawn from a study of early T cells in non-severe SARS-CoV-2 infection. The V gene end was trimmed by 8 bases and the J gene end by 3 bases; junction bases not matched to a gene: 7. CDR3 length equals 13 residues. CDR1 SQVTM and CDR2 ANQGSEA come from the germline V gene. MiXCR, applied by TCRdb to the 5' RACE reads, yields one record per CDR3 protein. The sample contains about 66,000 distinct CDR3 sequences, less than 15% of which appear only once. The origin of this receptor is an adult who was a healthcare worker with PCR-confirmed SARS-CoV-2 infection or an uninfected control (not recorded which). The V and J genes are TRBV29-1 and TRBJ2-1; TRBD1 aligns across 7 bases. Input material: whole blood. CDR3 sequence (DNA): TGCAGCTCAGGGGACAGAGACTACAATGAGCAGTTCTTC. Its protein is CSSGDRDYNEQFF.